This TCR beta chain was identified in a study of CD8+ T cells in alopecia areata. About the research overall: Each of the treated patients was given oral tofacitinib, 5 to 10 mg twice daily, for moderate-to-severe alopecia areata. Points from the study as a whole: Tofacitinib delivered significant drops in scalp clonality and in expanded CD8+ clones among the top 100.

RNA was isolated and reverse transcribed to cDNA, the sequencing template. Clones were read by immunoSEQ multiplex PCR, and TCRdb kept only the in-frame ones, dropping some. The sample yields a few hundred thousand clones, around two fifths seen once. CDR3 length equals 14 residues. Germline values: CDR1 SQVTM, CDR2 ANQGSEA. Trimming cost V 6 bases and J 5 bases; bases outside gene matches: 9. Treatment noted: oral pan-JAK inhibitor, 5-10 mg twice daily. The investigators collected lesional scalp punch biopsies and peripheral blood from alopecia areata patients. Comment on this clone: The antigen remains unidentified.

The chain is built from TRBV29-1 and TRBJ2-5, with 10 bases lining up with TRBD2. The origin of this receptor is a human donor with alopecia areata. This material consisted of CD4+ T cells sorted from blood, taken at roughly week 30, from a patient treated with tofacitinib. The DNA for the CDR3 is TGCAGCGTGAGCAGCGGGAGGGCCGAGGAGACCCAGTACTTC. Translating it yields CSVSSGRAEETQYF.